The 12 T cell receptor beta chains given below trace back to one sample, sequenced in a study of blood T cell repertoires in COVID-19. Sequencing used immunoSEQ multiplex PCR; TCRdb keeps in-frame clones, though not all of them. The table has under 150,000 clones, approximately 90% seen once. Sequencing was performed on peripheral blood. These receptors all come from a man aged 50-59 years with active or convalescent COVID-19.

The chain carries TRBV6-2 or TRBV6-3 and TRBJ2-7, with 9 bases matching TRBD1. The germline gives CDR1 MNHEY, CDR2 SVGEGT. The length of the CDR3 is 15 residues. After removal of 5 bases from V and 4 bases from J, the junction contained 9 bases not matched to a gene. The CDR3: CASSLLQDRGYEQYF. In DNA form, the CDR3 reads TGTGCCAGCAGTCTACTACAGGACAGGGGTTACGAGCAGTACTTC.

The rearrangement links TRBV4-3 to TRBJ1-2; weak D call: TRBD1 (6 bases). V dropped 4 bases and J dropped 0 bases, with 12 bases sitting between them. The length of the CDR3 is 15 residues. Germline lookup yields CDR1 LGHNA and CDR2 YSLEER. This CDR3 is CASSRGQPTNYGYTF. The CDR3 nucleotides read TGCGCCAGCAGCCGAGGACAGCCTACTAACTATGGCTACACCTTC.

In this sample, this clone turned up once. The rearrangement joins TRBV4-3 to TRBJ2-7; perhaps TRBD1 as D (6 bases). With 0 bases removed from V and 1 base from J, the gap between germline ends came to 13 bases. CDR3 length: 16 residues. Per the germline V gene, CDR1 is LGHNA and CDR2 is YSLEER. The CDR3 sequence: CASSQERGQLSYEQYF. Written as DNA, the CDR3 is TGCGCCAGCAGCCAAGAACGGGGACAACTTTCCTACGAGCAGTACTTC.

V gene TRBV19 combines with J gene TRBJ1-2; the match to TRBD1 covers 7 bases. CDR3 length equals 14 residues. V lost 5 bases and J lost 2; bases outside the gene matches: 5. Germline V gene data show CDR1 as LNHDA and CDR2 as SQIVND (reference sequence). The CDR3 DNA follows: TGTGCCAGTAGTGGCCCGGGACAGAACTATGGCTACACCTTC. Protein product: CASSGPGQNYGYTF.

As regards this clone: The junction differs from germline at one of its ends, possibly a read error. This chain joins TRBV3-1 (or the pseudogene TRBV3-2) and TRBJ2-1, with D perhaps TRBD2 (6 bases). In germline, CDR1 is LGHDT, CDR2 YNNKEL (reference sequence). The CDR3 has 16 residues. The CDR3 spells CASSKDFGGSYNEQFF. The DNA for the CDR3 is TGTGCCAGCAGCAAAGACTTCGGGGGCTCCTACAATGAGCAGTTCTTC.

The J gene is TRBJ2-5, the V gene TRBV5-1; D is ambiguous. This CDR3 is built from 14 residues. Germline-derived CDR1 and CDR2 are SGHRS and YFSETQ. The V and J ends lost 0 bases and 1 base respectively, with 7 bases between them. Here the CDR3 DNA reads TGCGCCAGCAGCTTGGAACAGATCCAAGAGACCCAGTACTTC. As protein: CASSLEQIQETQYF. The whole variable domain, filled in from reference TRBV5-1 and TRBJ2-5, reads KAGVTQTPRYLIKTRGQQVTLSCSPISGHRSVSWYQQTPGQGLQFLFEYFSETQRNKGNFPGRFSGRQFSNSRSEMNVSTLELGDSALYLCASSLEQIQETQYFGPGTRLLVL.

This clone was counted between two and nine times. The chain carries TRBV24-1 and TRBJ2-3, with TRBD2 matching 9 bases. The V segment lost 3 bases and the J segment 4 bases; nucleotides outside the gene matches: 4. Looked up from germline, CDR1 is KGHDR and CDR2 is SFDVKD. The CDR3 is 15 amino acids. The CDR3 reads CATSDSRTSADTQYF. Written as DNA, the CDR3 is TGTGCCACCAGTGATAGCAGGACTAGCGCAGATACGCAGTATTTT.

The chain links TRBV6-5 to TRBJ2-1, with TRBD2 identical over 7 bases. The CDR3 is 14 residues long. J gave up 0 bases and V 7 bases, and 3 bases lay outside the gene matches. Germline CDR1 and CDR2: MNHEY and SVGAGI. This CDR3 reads CASNGGSSYNEQFF. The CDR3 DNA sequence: TGTGCCAGCAATGGCGGGAGCTCCTACAATGAGCAGTTCTTC.

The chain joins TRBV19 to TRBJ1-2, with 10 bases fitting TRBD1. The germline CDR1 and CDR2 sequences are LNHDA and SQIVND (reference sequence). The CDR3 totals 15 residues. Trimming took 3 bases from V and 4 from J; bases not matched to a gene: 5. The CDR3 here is CASSMEGQGTYGYTF. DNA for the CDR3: TGTGCCAGTAGTATGGAGGGACAGGGGACCTATGGCTACACCTTC.

This chain's CDR3 is CAWKLNLNAGELFF. CDR3 in DNA: TGTGCCTGGAAACTAAATCTCAACGCCGGGGAGCTGTTTTTT. This chain uses TRBV30 with TRBJ2-2; D uncertain. This CDR3 has 14 amino acids. V was pared by 4 bases and J by 6 bases, with 15 bases between. Germline lookup yields CDR1 GTSNPN and CDR2 SVGIG (reference sequence). The complete variable domain, with remaining parts taken from reference TRBV30 and TRBJ2-2, reads SQTIHQWPATLVQPVGSPLSLECTVEGTSNPNLYWYRQAAGRGLQLLFYSVGIGQISSEVPQNLSASRPQDRQFILSSKKLLLSDSGFYLCAWKLNLNAGELFFGEGSRLTVL.

This CDR3 is CASNRGLNTEAFF. As DNA, the CDR3 is TGTGCCAGTAACAGGGGCCTTAACACTGAAGCTTTCTTT. This chain uses TRBV25-1 with TRBJ1-1; TRBD1 aligns across 7 bases. With 9 bases clipped from V and 2 bases from J, the junction kept 6 bases outside the gene matches. The CDR3 spans 13 residues. Per germline, CDR1 MGHDK and CDR2 SYGVNS.

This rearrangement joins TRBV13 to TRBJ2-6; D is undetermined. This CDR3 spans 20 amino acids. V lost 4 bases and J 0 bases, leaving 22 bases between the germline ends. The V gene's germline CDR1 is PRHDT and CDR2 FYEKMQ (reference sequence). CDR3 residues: CASSSRTVPAPLSGANVLTF. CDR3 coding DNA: TGTGCCAGCAGCTCCCGAACGGTCCCTGCCCCTCTCTCTGGGGCCAACGTCCTGACTTTC. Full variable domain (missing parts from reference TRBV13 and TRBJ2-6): AAGVIQSPRHLIKEKRETATLKCYPIPRHDTVYWYQQGPGQDPQFLISFYEKMQSDKGSIPDRFSAQQFSDYHSELNMSSLELGDSALYFCASSSRTVPAPLSGANVLTFGAGSRLTVL.